This is a list of T cell receptor beta chains from one sample in a study of OX40 agonist ivuxolimab in advanced cancers. Assay used: immunoSEQ multiplex PCR; TCRdb lists only in-frame clones, some missing. The sample contains some 40,000 clones, roughly 80% of which appear only once. Sequences were derived from CD4+ or CD8+ T cells sorted from blood, sampled in a trial of the OX40 agonist ivuxolimab. Receptor source: an adult with an advanced solid tumor such as melanoma, head and neck, liver or kidney cancer. The CDR3 runs from the conserved cysteine through the conserved F or W. A D gene is named only where the DNA matches it firmly. A clone size is listed for some rows: how often the clone was seen (once, few, many), or a class if it is expanded.

d_gene,abundance,j_gene,v_gene,CDR3nt,CDR3aa
TRBD1,.,TRBJ2-2,TRBV7-6,TGTGCCAGCAGCGGATCTCCGGGACAGGGGGCGCACACCGGGGAGCTGTTTTTT,CASSGSPGQGAHTGELFF
.,.,TRBJ2-5,TRBV9,TGTGCCAGCAGCGTTTCTAGCAGGCAACAAGAGACCCAGTACTTC,CASSVSSRQQETQYF
TRBD1,.,TRBJ2-7,TRBV19,TGTGCCAGCACGCCCGGACAGGGTACCTACGAGCAGTACTTC,CASTPGQGTYEQYF
.,.,TRBJ2-1,TRBV28,TGTGCCAGCAGTTCCCGACAGGTTCCCCCCCACAATGAGCAGTTCTTC,CASSSRQVPPHNEQFF
.,.,TRBJ2-7,TRBV30,TGTGCCTGGAGCCGGGTCTCCTACGAGCAGTACTTC,CAWSRVSYEQYF
.,.,TRBJ2-5,TRBV11-2,TGTGCCAGCAGCTTCGTAGGGACAAACCAAGAGACCCAGTACTTC,CASSFVGTNQETQYF
TRBD1,.,TRBJ2-3,TRBV2,TGTGCCAGCAGTCCCGAGGGGGCGCAGAGCACAGATACGCAGTATTTT,CASSPEGAQSTDTQYF
.,.,TRBJ2-1,TRBV11-2,TGTGCCAGCAGCATCGACGGGACCCCGATCCAGGATGAGCAGTTCTTC,CASSIDGTPIQDEQFF
.,.,TRBJ2-5,TRBV5-6,TGTGCCAGCAGCTCATTCAGACAGAATCAAGAGACCCAGTACTTC,CASSSFRQNQETQYF
.,.,TRBJ2-1,TRBV10-3,TGTGCCATCAGCCAGGACTATTCTCCCAATGAGCAGTTCTTC,CAISQDYSPNEQFF
.,.,TRBJ2-7,TRBV7-6,TGTGCCAGCAGCTTAGGTGGGGAAGCTACTTTC,CASSLGGEATF
.,.,TRBJ1-2,TRBV13,TGTGCCAGCAGCTTAGGACAGAGGAACTATGGCTACACCTTC,CASSLGQRNYGYTF
TRBD2,hyperexpanded,TRBJ2-7,TRBV5-4,TGTGCCAGCAGCTTTGGACTAGCGGCTTACGAGCAGTACTTC,CASSFGLAAYEQYF
.,once,TRBJ2-7,TRBV14,TGTGCCAGCAGCCAACAGAATTCAGGCTACGAGCAGTACTTC,CASSQQNSGYEQYF
.,medium-sized,TRBJ1-1,TRBV19,TGTGCCAGTAGTGCGACAATTCTTGCCAGCGCTTTCTTT,CASSATILASAFF
.,.,TRBJ2-2,TRBV5-4,TGTGCCAGCAGCAAAAGAGACACCGGGGAGCTGTTTTTT,CASSKRDTGELFF
.,few,TRBJ2-1,TRBV5-1,TGCGCCAGCAGCTGGAGGGGGACACCCTCCTACAATGAGCAGTTCTTC,CASSWRGTPSYNEQFF
TRBD1,.,TRBJ1-4,TRBV27,TGTGCCAGCAGTGACGGGACAGGGGGTCTTGGACTGTTTTTT,CASSDGTGGLGLFF
TRBD1,.,TRBJ2-7,TRBV5-6,TGTGCCAACAGTCCGGGACAGGGTTACGAGCAGTACTTC,CANSPGQGYEQYF
TRBD1,.,TRBJ1-1,TRBV29-1,TGCAGCGCCATCGACAGGGAGAACACTGAAGCTTTCTTT,CSAIDRENTEAFF
TRBD1,.,TRBJ1-1,TRBV30,TGTGCCTGGAGAGAACAGGGGGCGCGTCGTACCACTGAAGCTTTCTTT,CAWREQGARRTTEAFF
.,.,TRBJ2-7,TRBV4-3,TGCGCCAGCAGCCAAGGGCAAAGGGGAGCTACCTACGAGCAGTACTTC,CASSQGQRGATYEQYF
TRBD1,.,TRBJ2-1,TRBV5-4,TGTGCCGGCAGCATTAACAGGGGCGAGCAGTTCTTC,CAGSINRGEQFF
.,.,TRBJ2-5,TRBV15,TGTGCCACCAGCAGAGAAAAGGGGGTGGGAGAGACCCAGTACTTC,CATSREKGVGETQYF
TRBD2,.,TRBJ2-3,TRBV7-6,TGTGCCAGCAGCCGTAGCGGGGGGAGCACAGATACGCAGTATTTT,CASSRSGGSTDTQYF
.,.,TRBJ1-1,TRBV5-5,TGTGCCAGCAGCTTGGGGACTCACACTGAAGCTTTCTTT,CASSLGTHTEAFF
TRBD2,.,TRBJ2-7,TRBV10-3,TGTGCCATCAGTGTGACTAGCGGTACCTACGAGCAGTACTTC,CAISVTSGTYEQYF
TRBD2,.,TRBJ2-5,TRBV11-2,TGTGCCAGCAGCCCAGCGGGGGGGGAGACCCAGTACTTC,CASSPAGGETQYF
TRBD2,.,TRBJ2-5,TRBV6-5,TGTGCCAGCAGTTACTCGTTTAGGACTAGCCAAGAGACCCAGTACTTC,CASSYSFRTSQETQYF
TRBD1,.,TRBJ2-7,TRBV6-1,TGTGCCAGCAGTAGATACCGGGACAGGGCCTACGAGCAGTACTTC,CASSRYRDRAYEQYF
TRBD2,.,TRBJ2-1,TRBV27,TGTGCCAGCAGTTTGGGCGGGGGCTCCTACAATGAGCAGTTCTTC,CASSLGGGSYNEQFF
.,once,TRBJ2-2,TRBV7-6,TGTGCCAGCAGCGACCTCCGGGGCCCGTCGGGGCCCGGGGAGCTGTTTTTT,CASSDLRGPSGPGELFF
.,.,TRBJ1-4,TRBV7-2,TGTGCCAGCAGCTTAGACCCGGGTGTAAGGTTTCGGACTAATGAAAAACTGTTTTTT,CASSLDPGVRFRTNEKLFF
.,few,TRBJ1-1,TRBV7-3,TGTGCCAGCAGCCTTTTGGGAGGGCAGATGAACACTGAAGCTTTCTTT,CASSLLGGQMNTEAFF
TRBD2,.,TRBJ2-7,TRBV27,TGTGCCAGCAGTCCTCGGACTAGCGGGAGGACCTACGAGCAGTACTTC,CASSPRTSGRTYEQYF
TRBD1,few,TRBJ2-1,TRBV19,TGTGCCAGTAGTCTCACCTCCCGGGACAGCATATACAATGAGCAGTTCTTC,CASSLTSRDSIYNEQFF
.,.,TRBJ2-7,TRBV9,TGTGCCAGCAGCGTAGGTCTTGGTTCCTACGAGCAGTACTTC,CASSVGLGSYEQYF
TRBD2,.,TRBJ2-3,TRBV6-4,TGTGCCAGCAGTAGCGGGGGGGGCACAGATACGCAGTATTTT,CASSSGGGTDTQYF
.,.,TRBJ2-7,TRBV27,TGTGCCAGCAGTTTATCCGGTCCGTTAGTTAGCTCCTACGAGCAGTACTTC,CASSLSGPLVSSYEQYF
TRBD2,.,TRBJ2-1,TRBV18,TGTGCCAGCTCACCATCTCCGGGAGGGCATTCCTACAATGAGCAGTTCTTC,CASSPSPGGHSYNEQFF
TRBD1,.,TRBJ2-7,TRBV29-1,TGCAGCGTTGAAGGCCTCGAGGGTGTAGGGACAGGCTCCTACGAGCAGTACTTC,CSVEGLEGVGTGSYEQYF
TRBD2,.,TRBJ2-1,TRBV6-1,TGTGCCAGCAGCCGGACTAGCGGGGGGGCTGATGAGCAGTTCTTC,CASSRTSGGADEQFF
.,.,TRBJ1-4,TRBV6-5,TGTGCCAGCAGTCGCAGCTCTAATGAAAAACTGTTTTTT,CASSRSSNEKLFF
.,.,TRBJ2-2,TRBV14,TGTGCCAGCACCACATATGGGCTCGGCACCGGGGAGCTGTTTTTT,CASTTYGLGTGELFF